One and the same sample provided the 2 T cell receptor beta chains below, sequenced in a study of T cells expressing NK-cell markers (dated by TCRdb to between 2020 and 2021). Library creation used 5' RACE. For sequencing, an Illumina HiSeq 2000 was employed. Once TCRdb had reprocessed the reads, it stored one entry per CDR3 protein sequence and supplied no DNA. The table for this sample shows 150,000 to 180,000 distinct CDR3 sequences. Jointly, the top ten make up 37% of the sample. What was sequenced was blood T cells: a sorted CD56 or NKG2C T cell subset, CD4+ or CD8+ T cells, or bulk PBMC T cells (not recorded which). Every receptor here comes from a woman in her forties or fifties in good health. Donor details come from another sample of the same person, matched by shared clones.

This sequence joins TRBV7-9 and TRBJ2-7; with no DNA, the TCRdb D assignment of TRBD1 cannot be verified. CDR3 length: 16 amino acids. Germline lookup yields CDR1 SEHNR and CDR2 FQNEAQ (reference sequence). The CDR3 region is CASSLPWGDTIHEQYF.

The rearrangement uses TRBV5-1 and TRBJ2-7; TCRdb reports TRBD2, a call that lacks DNA to check it against. The CDR3 extends over 15 amino acids. CDR1 SGHRS and CDR2 YFSETQ come from the germline V gene. CDR3 loop: CASSLGAGGIYEQYF.